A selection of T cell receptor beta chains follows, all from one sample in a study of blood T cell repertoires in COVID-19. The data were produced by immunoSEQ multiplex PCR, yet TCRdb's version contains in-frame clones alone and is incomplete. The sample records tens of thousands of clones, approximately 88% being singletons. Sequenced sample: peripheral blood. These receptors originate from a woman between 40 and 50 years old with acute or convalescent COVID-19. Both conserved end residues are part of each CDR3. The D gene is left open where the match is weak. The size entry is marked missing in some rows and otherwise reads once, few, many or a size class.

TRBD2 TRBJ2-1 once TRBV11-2 TGTGCCAGCAGACTAGCGGGAGAACACAATGAGCAGTTCTTC CASRLAGEHNEQFF
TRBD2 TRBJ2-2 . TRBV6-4 TGTGCCAGCGTCGCGTTTGGCGGGAGGTCGACTAGGGGCACCGGGGAGCTGTTTTTT CASVAFGGRSTRGTGELFF
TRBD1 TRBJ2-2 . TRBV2 TGTGCCAGCAGGACAGGGCGGGCCGGGGAGCTGTTTTTT CASRTGRAGELFF
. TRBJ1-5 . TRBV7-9 TGTGCCAGCAGCTACGGGTATAGCAATCAGCCCCAGCATTTT CASSYGYSNQPQHF
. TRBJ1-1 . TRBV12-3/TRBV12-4 TGTGCCAGCAGTTTCGCGGGGAACACTGAAGCTTTCTTT CASSFAGNTEAFF
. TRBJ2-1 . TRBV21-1 TGTGCCAGCAGCTTCACATTAGCTACACCTTCCGACAATGAGCAGTTCTTC CASSFTLATPSDNEQFF
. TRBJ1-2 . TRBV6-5 TGTGCCAGCAGTTACTCCGGCGGTCTCTATGGCTACACCTTC CASSYSGGLYGYTF
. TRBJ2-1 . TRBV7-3 TGTGCCAGCAGCTTAGAAGGAGGGTATGAGCAGTTCTTC CASSLEGGYEQFF
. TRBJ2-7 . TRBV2 TGTGCCAGCAGTGTGGACGGGAGCCTTTCCTACGAGCAGTACTTC CASSVDGSLSYEQYF
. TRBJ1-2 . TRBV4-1 TGCGCCAGCAGCCAAGATAGTACGATGTCCTCCGGCTACACCTTC CASSQDSTMSSGYTF
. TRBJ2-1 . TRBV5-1 TGCGCCAGCAGCTTGAGCCAGGGTAGGGATGAGCAGTTCTTC CASSLSQGRDEQFF
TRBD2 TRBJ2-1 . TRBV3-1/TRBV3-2 TGTGCCAGCACCGTGGGGAGCGGGGGATCCCCTTACAATGAGCAGTTCTTC CASTVGSGGSPYNEQFF
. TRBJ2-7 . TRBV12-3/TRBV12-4 TGTGCCAGCAGTTTGAGCCAGGACTACGAGCAGTACTTC CASSLSQDYEQYF
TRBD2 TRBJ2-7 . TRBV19 TGTGCCAGTAGTAGAGCCCCCACAGGCGGGGGCTACGAGCAGTACTTC CASSRAPTGGGYEQYF
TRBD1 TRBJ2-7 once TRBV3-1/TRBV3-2 TGTGCCAGCAGCCTTGGGTCAAACAGGGGGGACGAGCAGTACTTC CASSLGSNRGDEQYF